The 18 T cell receptor beta chains listed next were all sequenced from one sample in a study of blood T cell repertoires in COVID-19. Assay: immunoSEQ multiplex PCR; the TCRdb copy retains only in-frame clones and omits some. The repertoire consists of 200,000 to 250,000 clones, with 65% to 90% occurring once and the leading ten covering more than 9%. The sequencing sample was made of peripheral blood. The receptors here all came from a man aged 50-59 years with active or convalescent COVID-19.

The chain joins TRBV19 to TRBJ1-2; D is ambiguous. CDR3 size: 14 residues. Germline V CDR1 and CDR2: LNHDA, SQIVND (reference sequence). V was cut by 2 bases and J by 8 bases, with 15 bases left in between. The CDR3 DNA follows: TGTGCCAGTAGTATACGAACGGGGTCGGCGGGCTACACCTTC. It codes for CASSIRTGSAGYTF.

The chain links TRBV4-3 to TRBJ2-1, with a tentative D call TRBD1 (5 bases). Trimming shortened V by 1 base and J by 8 bases, and 12 bases separated the two germline ends. The CDR3 is 14 residues long. Germline CDR1 and CDR2: LGHNA and YSLEER. The CDR3 DNA sequence: TGCGCCAGCAGCCAAGTCATCAGGGTCCATGAGCAGTTCTTC. Residues: CASSQVIRVHEQFF.

This clone was seen just once. The V call is TRBV5-1, the J call TRBJ2-5; maybe TRBD1 (6 bases). Trimming cost V 4 bases and J 5 bases, with 15 bases left between them. The CDR3 sequence is 14 residues long. Germline assignment: CDR1 SGHRS and CDR2 YFSETQ. The CDR3 coding sequence is TGCGCCAGCAGCCGCGGCGAGGGGGAGGAGACCCAGTACTTC. Its translation is CASSRGEGEETQYF.

The chain employs TRBV7-3 and TRBJ1-1; 7 nucleotides agree with TRBD1. CDR1 SGHTA and CDR2 FQGTGA come from the germline V gene. The V segment lost 3 bases and the J segment 14 bases; nucleotides outside the gene matches: 24. The CDR3 has 17 amino acids. CDR3 nucleotides: TGTGCCAGCAGCTTGCAGATGGTAGGACAGGCCGCAGCCTGGACCTTCTTT. Its translation: CASSLQMVGQAAAWTFF.

This rearrangement joins TRBV19 to TRBJ2-1, with 8 bases matching TRBD2. This CDR3 is built from 17 residues. Germline V gene data show CDR1 as LNHDA and CDR2 as SQIVND (reference sequence). J was trimmed by 1 base and V by 4 bases; bases with no gene match: 9. CDR3 protein: CASSTFLAGGSYNEQFF. In DNA form, the CDR3 reads TGTGCCAGTAGTACCTTTCTAGCGGGTGGGTCCTACAATGAGCAGTTCTTC. Complete variable domain (other parts from reference TRBV19 and TRBJ2-1): DGGITQSPKYLFRKEGQNVTLSCEQNLNHDAMYWYRQDPGQGLRLIYYSQIVNDFQKGDIAEGYSVSREKKESFPLTVTSAQKNPTAFYLCASSTFLAGGSYNEQFFGPGTRLTVL.

The V and J genes are TRBV5-1 and TRBJ2-2; D ambiguous. The CDR3 covers 12 residues. CDR1 SGHRS and CDR2 YFSETQ come from the germline V gene. Trimming took 0 bases from V and 8 from J, leaving 5 bases between them. The CDR3, as DNA: TGCGCCAGCAGCTTGGTGGCAGGGGAGCTGTTTTTT. Protein: CASSLVAGELFF.

V is TRBV19 and J is TRBJ1-5, with D perhaps TRBD1 (5 bases). Germline V lookup: CDR1 LNHDA, CDR2 SQIVND (reference sequence). The CDR3 is 16 residues long. V lost 1 base, J lost 2 bases, and 12 bases lay in between. CDR3 bases: TGTGCCAGTAGTATAGGCCTGGGGGGTGGCAATCAGCCCCAGCATTTT. Translated: CASSIGLGGGNQPQHF.

This chain uses TRBV21-1 with TRBJ2-7; TRBD1, the table's D call, was not compared with the DNA. TRBV21-1 is listed as a pseudogene. The CDR3 length is 16 residues. CDR3: CASSKVEAGGCYEQYV. The CDR3 DNA is TGTGCCAGCAGCAAAGTGGAGGCAGGGGGCTGCTACGAGCAGTACGTC.

J is TRBJ2-1 and V is TRBV27, with D possibly matching TRBD1 (6 bases). The CDR3 runs 14 residues. CDR1 and CDR2 (germline): MNHEY, SMNVEV (reference sequence). V was cut by 4 bases and J by 2 bases, with 9 bases left in between. CDR3 sequence (DNA): TGTGCCAGCAGTTACCGGGACACCTACAATGAGCAGTTCTTC. Protein product: CASSYRDTYNEQFF.

The genes are TRBV7-3 and TRBJ1-1, with 7 bases aligning to TRBD1. V shed 6 bases and J 1 base; nucleotides not matched to a gene: 11. The CDR3 is 16 residues long. Germline V lookup: CDR1 SGHTA, CDR2 FQGTGA. CDR3 sequence: CASSLDPHRGNTEAFF. The DNA of the CDR3 is TGTGCCAGCAGTTTAGACCCACACAGGGGGAACACTGAAGCTTTCTTT.

This clone occurred once. The V gene is TRBV28, the J gene TRBJ2-3; 8 bases are shared with TRBD2. Trimming removed 9 bases from V and 2 bases from J; junction bases left unmatched: 10. The germline gives CDR1 MDHEN, CDR2 SYDVKM. This CDR3 contains 15 residues. The CDR3, as DNA: TGTGCCAGTTCTACCGCGGGGGGCTACACAGATACGCAGTATTTT. Protein sequence: CASSTAGGYTDTQYF.

This clone was observed a few times. The chain couples TRBV5-1 to TRBJ1-3; D is undetermined. V dropped 2 bases and J dropped 0 bases, with 6 bases sitting between them. Germline-derived CDR1 and CDR2 are SGHRS and YFSETQ. This CDR3 spans 14 amino acids. This CDR3 reads CASSFSYSGNTIYF. DNA of the CDR3: TGCGCCAGCAGCTTTAGCTACTCTGGAAACACCATATATTTT. Full variable domain (rest looked up from reference TRBV5-1 and TRBJ1-3): KAGVTQTPRYLIKTRGQQVTLSCSPISGHRSVSWYQQTPGQGLQFLFEYFSETQRNKGNFPGRFSGRQFSNSRSEMNVSTLELGDSALYLCASSFSYSGNTIYFGEGSWLTVV.

The chain has TRBV9 and TRBJ2-3; 8 bases agree with TRBD2. This CDR3 comprises 19 residues. The germline gives CDR1 SGDLS, CDR2 YYNGEE. V shed 0 bases and J 1 base; nucleotides not matched to a gene: 13. The CDR3 reads CASSVGASGSLGGTDTQYF. CDR3 DNA: TGTGCCAGCAGCGTAGGTGCTAGCGGGTCACTAGGGGGCACAGATACGCAGTATTTT.

Regarding this clone: Different DNA sequences within this sample yield the same CDR3. J is TRBJ2-1 and V is TRBV5-1; 7 bases are shared with TRBD2. In germline, CDR1 is SGHRS, CDR2 YFSETQ. With 4 bases clipped from V and 4 bases from J, the junction kept 2 bases outside the gene matches. There are 13 residues in the CDR3. CDR3 DNA: TGCGCCAGCAGCCTGGGACTATACAATGAGCAGTTCTTC. It yields the protein CASSLGLYNEQFF. Complete variable domain (other parts from reference TRBV5-1 and TRBJ2-1): KAGVTQTPRYLIKTRGQQVTLSCSPISGHRSVSWYQQTPGQGLQFLFEYFSETQRNKGNFPGRFSGRQFSNSRSEMNVSTLELGDSALYLCASSLGLYNEQFFGPGTRLTVL.

The chain combines TRBV10-2 with TRBJ1-5; D might be TRBD1 (5 bases). The CDR3 extends over 15 amino acids. CDR1 is WSHSY, CDR2 SAAADI, per germline. V was shortened by 5 bases and J by 7 bases, with 18 bases between the two germline ends. CDR3 in DNA: TGCGCCAGCAGTCGCGGTGGACCTGGGGGGCAGCCCCAGCATTTT. Translated, it gives CASSRGGPGGQPQHF.

The J gene is TRBJ2-3, the V gene TRBV2; 9 bases are shared with TRBD2. The germline CDR1 and CDR2 sequences are SNHLY and FYNNEI. The CDR3 is 16 residues long. Unmatched junction bases numbered 11, after V lost 8 bases and J lost 2 bases. CDR3 region: CASHMEAGGLTDTQYF. The CDR3 nucleotides read TGTGCCAGCCACATGGAAGCGGGGGGCCTCACAGATACGCAGTATTTT.

The V gene is TRBV11-2, the J gene TRBJ2-2; TRBD2 matches 13 bases. The CDR3 totals 16 residues. CDR1 SGHAT and CDR2 FQNNGV come from the germline V gene. V trimming: 5 bases; J trimming: 5 bases; junction bases outside the gene matches: 5. The CDR3 reads CASSIGLAGATGELFF. The CDR3 DNA is TGTGCCAGCAGCATCGGACTAGCGGGGGCTACCGGGGAGCTGTTTTTT.

The chain employs TRBV7-9 and TRBJ2-7; maybe TRBD2 (5 bases). Trimming removed 0 bases from V and 5 bases from J, with 14 bases in between. The CDR3 extends over 15 amino acids. Germline CDR1 reads SEHNR; CDR2 reads FQNEAQ (reference sequence). This chain's CDR3 is CASSLARMSGDEQYF. CDR3 coding DNA: TGTGCCAGCAGCTTAGCAAGGATGTCCGGGGACGAGCAGTACTTC.